These T cell receptor beta chains were read from a single sample in a study of shared clonotypes between healthy human individuals. Assay: immunoSEQ multiplex PCR; the TCRdb copy retains only in-frame clones and omits some. The sample holds roughly 1 million clones; around 82% are singletons and the top ten take under 0.65%. Source material: memory CD4+ T cells from PBMCs. The receptors stem from a man aged 18 to 29 in good health. Some clones in this sample may be carry-over from other donors' samples. CDR3s include the opening cysteine and the closing phenylalanine or tryptophan. A D gene is named only where the DNA matches it firmly. Part of the rows lack a size; the others show once, few, many or a class for expanded clones.

d_call j_call clone_size v_call cdr3_aa cdr3_nt
TRBD2 TRBJ2-7 few TRBV4-2 CASSQGREWAYEQYF TGTGCCAGCAGCCAAGGGCGGGAGTGGGCCTACGAGCAGTACTTC
TRBD2 TRBJ2-3 . TRBV27 CASSQTSFTQYF TGTGCCAGCAGTCAGACTAGCTTTACGCAGTATTTT
TRBD2 TRBJ2-7 . TRBV7-9 CASSMGLAGYRVEQYF TGTGCCAGCAGCATGGGACTAGCGGGATATCGGGTCGAGCAGTACTTC
TRBD1 TRBJ2-3 . TRBV7-8 CASSPGTGGLDTQYF TGTGCCAGCAGCCCTGGGACAGGGGGCCTAGATACGCAGTATTTT
. TRBJ2-1 once TRBV20-1 CSVGRSSEQFF TGCAGTGTGGGCAGGTCCAGTGAGCAGTTCTTC
TRBD1 TRBJ1-1 few TRBV7-8 CASSLSGGNTEAFF TGTGCCAGCAGCTTGTCAGGGGGCAACACTGAAGCTTTCTTT
TRBD1 TRBJ1-5 . TRBV6-5 CASSSQPGGGQPQHF TGTGCCAGCAGTTCCCAACCAGGGGGCGGACAGCCCCAGCATTTT
. TRBJ2-5 . TRBV2 CASRGTREGMGQETQYF TGTGCCAGCAGAGGGACTCGAGAGGGTATGGGCCAAGAGACCCAGTACTTC
. TRBJ1-1 . TRBV7-2 CASSPATNTEAFF TGTGCCAGCAGCCCCGCGACGAACACTGAAGCTTTCTTT
TRBD2 TRBJ2-7 . TRBV9 CASSVGMAGDSYEQYF TGTGCCAGCAGCGTAGGTATGGCGGGGGACTCCTACGAGCAGTACTTC
. TRBJ2-3 . TRBV6-6 CASSHRVVTDTQYF TGTGCCAGCAGTCACAGGGTTGTTACAGATACGCAGTATTTT
. TRBJ2-1 . TRBV15 CATSRAARVIANEQFF TGTGCCACCAGCAGAGCGGCCAGGGTTATCGCTAATGAGCAGTTCTTC
. TRBJ2-2 . TRBV5-1 CASSLALGTGELFF TGCGCCAGCAGCTTGGCGCTAGGAACCGGGGAGCTGTTTTTT
. TRBJ1-1 . TRBV29-1 CSVEHGHSEAFF TGCAGCGTTGAACACGGACACTCTGAAGCTTTCTTT
. TRBJ1-2 . TRBV28 CASSLYQVASYTF TGTGCCAGCAGTTTATATCAGGTTGCCTCCTACACCTTC
TRBD1 TRBJ2-3 many TRBV9 CASSVAGGGSDTQYF TGTGCCAGCAGCGTAGCAGGGGGCGGGTCAGATACGCAGTATTTT